These 5 T cell receptor beta chains originate from one sample sequenced in a study of cytomegalovirus exposure and HLA in healthy donors. PCR was performed using 60 Vbeta and 13 Jbeta primers. Sequencing used immunoSEQ multiplex PCR; TCRdb keeps in-frame clones, though not all of them. The table has 220,000 or so clones, under 85% seen once. Sample: PBMCs. These receptor sequences come from a man aged 45-60 years in good health and CMV-seronegative.

This clone was recorded a few times. The chain is built from TRBV2 and TRBJ2-2; TRBD1 matches at 8 bases. The CDR3 sequence is 17 residues long. Germline assignment: CDR1 SNHLY and CDR2 FYNNEI. The trim removed 4 bases at V and 4 bases at J, leaving 11 bases unmatched. The DNA of the CDR3 is TGTGCCAGCAGTGGTGGACAGGGCCCGAGGGGCACCGGGGAGCTGTTTTTT. It codes for CASSGGQGPRGTGELFF. Using reference TRBV2 and TRBJ2-2 for the parts outside the CDR3, the full variable domain is EPEVTQTPSHQVTQMGQEVILRCVPISNHLYFYWYRQILGQKVEFLVSFYNNEISEKSEIFDDQFSVERPDGSNFTLKIRSTKLEDSAMYFCASSGGQGPRGTGELFFGEGSRLTVL.

The chain carries TRBV27 and TRBJ2-3; 8 bases are a match to TRBD2. The CDR3 extends over 15 amino acids. Germline lookup yields CDR1 MNHEY and CDR2 SMNVEV (reference sequence). The J segment lost 4 bases and the V segment lost 0 bases, leaving 3 bases of the junction unmatched. The CDR3 bases are TGTGCCAGCAGTTTATCCGGGAGGGCTTCAGATACGCAGTATTTT. It yields the protein CASSLSGRASDTQYF.

The CDR3 region has the DNA TGTGCCAGCAGCTTGAGGCAGGCGAACACCGGGGAGCTGTTTTTT. Protein product: CASSLRQANTGELFF. The chain uses TRBV5-8 and TRBJ2-2; the D is unclear. V lost 1 base and J 0 bases, leaving 7 bases between the germline ends. The length of the CDR3 is 15 residues. Germline V gene sequence: CDR1 SGHTS, CDR2 YDEGEE.

The chain is built from TRBV6-6 and TRBJ1-4, with 8 bases lining up with TRBD1. The ends lost 5 bases at V and 3 bases at J; junction bases unmatched: 5. This CDR3 contains 15 residues. Germline CDR1 MNHNY, CDR2 SVGAGI (reference sequence). The CDR3 region is CASSTETGANEKLFF. The CDR3 nucleotides read TGTGCCAGCAGTACGGAGACAGGGGCTAATGAAAAACTGTTTTTT.

This sequence joins TRBV9 and TRBJ2-1, with TRBD2 as a possible D gene (6 bases). The CDR3 runs to 15 residues. Trimming stripped 0 bases from V and 12 bases from J, with 19 bases between. The germline V gene has CDR1 SGDLS and CDR2 YYNGEE. The CDR3 region has the DNA TGTGCCAGCAGCGTAGATTTAGCATGGGGACTTACGCAGTTCTTC. Its protein is CASSVDLAWGLTQFF.